This T cell receptor (beta chain) was sequenced in a study of blood T cell repertoires in COVID-19. Study-wide background: The study drew acute and convalescent COVID-19 samples from the United States, Italy and Spain.

All enrollees were about 18 to 95 years old and from approximately 24 US areas. Participant reports of clinical history set cohort assignment. Germline CDR1 and CDR2: SGHRS and YFSETQ. The CDR3 has 19 residues. The V segment lost 0 bases and the J segment 6 bases; nucleotides outside the gene matches: 15. In the original processing: Amplifying reference gene primers gave estimates of nucleated cell counts. Libraries were prepared by immunoSEQ multiplex PCR; TCRdb keeps only in-frame clonotypes and omits some of them. V and J calls and clone size follow that table, whereas D and trimming were derived from the DNA. This sample has fewer than 300,000 clones; roughly four fifths occur once, and the top ten carry 5%.

This receptor was obtained from a man in his forties or fifties who had been exposed to COVID-19. V gene TRBV5-1 combines with J gene TRBJ2-2; 9 nucleotides agree with TRBD2. The sample was PBMCs or T cells enriched from blood (not recorded which). CDR3 nucleotide sequence: TGCGCCAGCAGCTTGGTTCCCGGGAGGGGAGCGGGAGGATCCGGGGAGCTGTTTTTT. It yields the protein CASSLVPGRGAGGSGELFF.